Each of the 22 T cell receptor beta chains below was sequenced from the same sample in a study of T cells in Graves' hyperthyroidism and ophthalmopathy. Using RNA transcripts as the source, TCR beta CDR3 regions were amplified. The HTBI primer set served for first-round RT-PCR of the TCR CDR3. From the multiplex PCR reads, TCRdb called clonotypes with MiXCR, one entry per CDR3 protein. The repertoire holds approximately 500,000 distinct CDR3 sequences, with 35% to 55% as singletons. Sequencing used peripheral blood or thyroid tissue (not recorded which). The receptors originated from a young woman with Graves' hyperthyroidism.

This clonotype was seen more than once but under ten times. The chain combines TRBV5-6 with TRBJ2-2; 12 nucleotides align to TRBD1. With V trimmed by 0 bases and J by 3 bases, 3 bases remained unmatched. Germline-derived CDR1 and CDR2 are SGHDT and YYEEEE. This CDR3 is built from 17 residues. DNA of the CDR3: TGTGCCAGCAGCTTGGGGGACAGGGGGCGTTACACCGGGGAGCTGTTTTTT. It translates to CASSLGDRGRYTGELFF.

This sequence joins TRBV19 and TRBJ1-4; D possibly corresponds to TRBD1 (5 bases). CDR1 LNHDA and CDR2 SQIVND come from the germline V gene (reference sequence). The CDR3 consists of 15 residues. Trimming left V 9 bases short and J 0 bases short, with 14 bases between. This chain's CDR3 is CASHSGAATNEKLFF. In DNA form, the CDR3 reads TGTGCCAGCCACAGTGGGGCAGCAACTAATGAAAAACTGTTTTTT.

The chain combines TRBV24-1 with TRBJ2-1; 9 nucleotides match TRBD1. The germline CDR1 and CDR2 sequences are KGHDR and SFDVKD. The junction had 8 bases not matched to a gene; V was cut back by 4 bases and J by 8 bases. The CDR3 is 15 amino acids. CDR3 bases: TGTGCCACCAGTGACCCCCGAGGACAGGGGTATGAGCAGTTCTTC. This codes for CATSDPRGQGYEQFF.

There are many counts of this clonotype. The chain joins TRBV24-1 to TRBJ2-6; 9 bases are shared with TRBD1. The CDR3 is 17 residues long. Per the germline V gene, CDR1 is KGHDR and CDR2 is SFDVKD. V lost 8 bases and J lost 0; bases outside the gene matches: 7. The CDR3 sequence is CATIRDRDTSGANVLTF. CDR3 DNA sequence: TGTGCCACCATCCGGGACAGGGACACCTCTGGGGCCAACGTCCTGACTTTC.

The V call is TRBV29-1, the J call TRBJ2-7; TRBD2 agrees at 8 bases. The J call may be mistaken, given a closer DNA end match to TRBJ2-1. The CDR3 spans 10 residues. Germline V gene sequence: CDR1 SQVTM, CDR2 ANQGSEA. The CDR3 loop reads CSVSGGEQFF. The DNA of the CDR3 is TGCAGCGTTAGCGGGGGTGAGCAGTTCTTC.

There are many counts of this clonotype. The J gene is TRBJ2-5, the V gene TRBV12-5; no clear D gene. This CDR3 has 14 amino acids. Trimming removed 4 bases at V and 2 bases at J, with 11 bases between. Germline CDR1 is LGHNT and CDR2 is FRNRAP. CDR3 nucleotide sequence: TGTGCTAGTGGTTCCCCCCCGCGACAAGAGACCCAGTACTTC. Translation gives CASGSPPRQETQYF.

This clonotype was seen many times. The CDR3 sequence: CASSQPDSTEAFF. CDR3 nucleotide sequence: TGTGCCAGCAGCCAGCCCGACAGCACTGAAGCTTTCTTT. The gene calls are TRBV4-2 and TRBJ1-1, with D possibly TRBD1 on 5 matching bases. The germline V gene encodes CDR1 LGHNA and CDR2 YNFKEQ. This CDR3 contains 13 residues. The V gene lost 3 bases and the J gene lost 4 bases, with 9 bases spanning the gap.

Ten or more counts support this clonotype. The rearrangement joins TRBV6-6 to TRBJ1-2, with D possibly TRBD1 on 5 matching bases. Germline V gene data show CDR1 as MNHNY and CDR2 as SVGAGI (reference sequence). With 2 bases removed from V and 8 bases from J, the gap between germline ends came to 12 bases. The CDR3 consists of 13 residues. CDR3 sequence (DNA): TGTGCCAGCAGTTACGTTCAGGGAGACGGCTACACCTTC. Its protein product is CASSYVQGDGYTF.

This clonotype appeared many times. The chain employs TRBV15 and TRBJ1-1; D may be TRBD1 (5 bases). The CDR3 length is 14 residues. With 0 bases removed from V and 4 bases from J, the gap between germline ends came to 9 bases. CDR1 is LNHNV and CDR2 is YYDKDF in the germline V gene (reference sequence). In DNA form, the CDR3 reads TGTGCCACCAGCAGAGATAGAGGGGCCACTGAAGCTTTCTTT. Translating gives CATSRDRGATEAFF.

The chain couples TRBV7-3 to TRBJ1-6; a weak D match, TRBD1 (5 bases). Germline lookup yields CDR1 SGHTA and CDR2 FQGTGA. V lost 5 bases, J lost 1 base, and 15 bases lay in between. There are 17 residues in the CDR3. CDR3 protein: CASSQPTGVSYNSPLHF. The CDR3 DNA reads as TGTGCCAGCAGCCAACCAACGGGGGTTTCCTATAATTCACCCCTCCACTTT.

This clonotype has only one observation. For the CDR3, the DNA is TGTGCCAGCAGCTTGGCCCCGAGCTCCTACACCTTC. It is translated as CASSLAPSSYTF. The chain links TRBV9 to TRBJ1-2; D gene unclear. The CDR3 covers 12 residues. Trimming pared 4 bases from V and 10 bases from J, leaving 14 bases between. Per germline, CDR1 SGDLS and CDR2 YYNGEE.

This clonotype was counted a few times. The chain joins TRBV7-2 to TRBJ1-2; 7 nucleotides match TRBD1. V shed 6 bases, J shed 8 bases, and the junction held 3 bases outside the gene matches. CDR1 and CDR2 from the germline V gene are SGHTA and FQGNSA. This CDR3 is 11 amino acids long. CDR3 sequence reads: CASREQGGYTF. The CDR3 nucleotides are TGTGCCAGCAGGGAACAGGGGGGCTACACCTTC.

This clonotype was detected only once. This chain uses TRBV29-1 with TRBJ2-6; 9 bases agree with TRBD2. There are 13 residues in the CDR3. Trimming at V came to 0 bases and at J to 15 bases, leaving 6 bases not matched to a gene. Germline values: CDR1 SQVTM, CDR2 ANQGSEA. The CDR3 here is CSVEEGRTSDLTF. DNA for the CDR3: TGCAGCGTTGAAGAGGGACGGACTAGCGACCTGACTTTC. The full variable domain, rest sourced from reference TRBV29-1 and TRBJ2-6, is SAVISQKPSRDICQRGTSLTIQCQVDSQVTMMFWYRQQPGQSLTLIATANQGSEATYESGFVIDKFPISRPNLTFSTLTVSNMSPEDSSIYLCSVEEGRTSDLTFGAGSRLTVL.

This clonotype was observed many times. The chain has TRBV24-1 and TRBJ1-5; 7 bases are shared with TRBD1. Unmatched junction bases numbered 4, after V lost 3 bases and J lost 3 bases. Germline CDR1 KGHDR, CDR2 SFDVKD. The CDR3 loop spans 15 amino acids. CDR3 nucleotide sequence: TGTGCCACCAGTGATCCGGACAGGCCCAATCAGCCCCAGCATTTT. Protein product: CATSDPDRPNQPQHF.

This rearrangement joins TRBV7-2 to TRBJ2-5; D is perhaps TRBD2 (6 bases). CDR3 length: 15 residues. From germline, CDR1 is SGHTA and CDR2 FQGNSA. V was trimmed by 4 bases and J by 5 bases, leaving 17 bases between them. The CDR3 loop reads CASSSTGVLGETQYF. Written as DNA, the CDR3 is TGTGCCAGCAGCTCTACGGGAGTTTTGGGGGAGACCCAGTACTTC.

This clonotype has a count of ten or more. V and J are TRBV29-1 and TRBJ1-3, with no clear D. The V gene's germline CDR1 is SQVTM and CDR2 ANQGSEA. Trimming took off 7 bases at V and 0 bases at J, with 19 bases between the two ends. The CDR3 contains 16 residues. CDR3 nucleotides: TGCAGCGATCCTGTCGCCGCCGGGCGCTCTGGAAACACCATATATTTT. Translating it yields CSDPVAAGRSGNTIYF.

The gene calls are TRBV7-6 and TRBJ2-7; D might be TRBD2 (6 bases). Germline values: CDR1 SGHVS, CDR2 FNYEAQ. The CDR3 is made up of 16 amino acids. Trimming shortened V by 1 base and J by 5 bases, and 18 bases separated the two germline ends. CDR3 protein: CASSLGPDRPGDEQYF. For the CDR3, the DNA is TGTGCCAGCAGCTTAGGGCCAGACAGACCGGGGGACGAGCAGTACTTC.

This clonotype has at least ten counts. The chain recombines TRBV4-3 with TRBJ2-6; 7 nucleotides match TRBD1. The junction had 11 bases not matched to a gene; V was cut back by 3 bases and J by 0 bases. This CDR3 has 19 amino acids. The germline V gene encodes CDR1 LGHNA and CDR2 YSLEER. The CDR3 region is CASSQLMTGRGSGANVLTF. DNA of the CDR3: TGCGCCAGCAGCCAGCTAATGACAGGGAGAGGCTCTGGGGCCAACGTCCTGACTTTC.

The V call is TRBV20-1, the J call TRBJ1-2; 10 bases map to TRBD1. Germline trimming cut 1 base from V and 7 bases from J; bases unmatched to any gene: 6. The CDR3 totals 14 residues. Germline V CDR1 and CDR2: DFQATT, SNEGSKA (reference sequence). The CDR3 region has the DNA TGCAGTGCTAGAGCACAGACAGGGGGCGGTGGCTACACCTTC. Translation: CSARAQTGGGGYTF.

The rearrangement uses TRBV7-9 and TRBJ1-3; D is perhaps TRBD1 (5 bases). This CDR3 is 16 amino acids long. The V end lost 5 bases, the J end lost 3 bases, and 17 bases lay between the germline ends. Germline lookup yields CDR1 SEHNR and CDR2 FQNEAQ (reference sequence). The CDR3 sequence: CASSRTEGGGGNTIYF. The CDR3 DNA follows: TGTGCCAGCAGCCGTACGGAGGGCGGGGGTGGAAACACCATATATTTT.

With regard to this clonotype: A read error may produce the germline difference seen at one junction end. The chain has TRBV10-3 and TRBJ2-1, with D perhaps matching TRBD1 (5 bases). The CDR3 contains 15 residues. The germline V gene encodes CDR1 ENHRY and CDR2 SYGVKD. The CDR3 sequence is CASSYSVRAVDEQFF. The CDR3 DNA is TGTGCCAGCAGTTACTCAGTCAGGGCGGTCGATGAGCAGTTCTTC.

This clonotype appeared many times. The chain employs TRBV7-9 and TRBJ1-1; TRBD1 matches at 11 bases. V dropped 3 bases and J dropped 4; count of bases not matched to a gene: 10. The CDR3 runs to 17 residues. Germline assignment: CDR1 SEHNR and CDR2 FQNEAQ (reference sequence). CDR3 DNA sequence: TGTGCCAGCAGCTTGGTGGGACAGGGGGTGTTTAGCACTGAAGCTTTCTTT. Translating it yields CASSLVGQGVFSTEAFF.